Each of the 19 T cell receptor beta chains below was sequenced from the same sample in a study of T cell repertoires in cytomegalovirus infection. Their cognate antigens are unknown. TCRdb processed the reads anew with MiXCR; each CDR3 protein has one entry. The sample includes more than 250,000 distinct CDR3 sequences, more than 20% of them seen just once. The sample consisted of cultured PBMCs, taken from culture after CMV antigen stimulation. These receptors all come from a human donor in good health (CMV status not recorded). Some clones in this sample may be carry-over from other donors' samples.

The chain is built from TRBV24-1 and TRBJ2-3, with D possibly called TRBD1 or TRBD2 (5 bases each). Trimming stripped 3 bases from V and 0 bases from J, with 18 bases between. Germline assignment: CDR1 KGHDR and CDR2 SFDVKD. The CDR3 totals 18 residues. The CDR3 DNA is TGTGCCACCAGTGATCCACTCCGGACGGGGCTCAGCACAGATACGCAGTATTTT. Protein sequence: CATSDPLRTGLSTDTQYF.

The gene calls are TRBV7-1 and TRBJ2-7; D is ambiguous. TRBV7-1 is placed among ORFs of uncertain function. Trimming took 5 bases from V and 4 from J, leaving 9 bases between them. The CDR3 is 12 residues long. CDR3 in amino acids: CASSHGPYEQYF. The DNA for the CDR3 is TGTGCCAGCAGCCACGGGCCGTACGAGCAGTACTTC.

This clonotype has more than one count but fewer than ten. V and J are TRBV20-1 and TRBJ1-6; D gene unclear. Germline V lookup: CDR1 DFQATT, CDR2 SNEGSKA (reference sequence). Trimming shortened V by 1 base and J by 5 bases, and 6 bases separated the two germline ends. CDR3 length: 13 amino acids. CDR3: CSARVDDNSPLHF. CDR3 DNA sequence: TGCAGTGCTAGAGTTGACGATAATTCACCCCTCCACTTT.

In this sample, this clonotype turned up a few times. CDR3 region: CSARDPGGVETQYF. CDR3 in DNA: TGCAGTGCTAGAGATCCCGGGGGTGTAGAGACCCAGTACTTC. The chain combines TRBV20-1 with TRBJ2-5; D perhaps matches TRBD2 (6 bases). Trimming pared 0 bases from V and 4 bases from J, leaving 12 bases between. CDR3 length: 14 residues. The V gene's germline CDR1 is DFQATT and CDR2 SNEGSKA (reference sequence).

The chain's CDR3 is CASSLDAGSYGYTF. In DNA form, the CDR3 reads TGTGCCAGCAGCTTAGATGCAGGTAGCTATGGCTACACCTTC. The V and J genes are TRBV7-9 and TRBJ1-2; D is uncertain. The CDR3 loop spans 14 amino acids. CDR1 SEHNR and CDR2 FQNEAQ come from the germline V gene (reference sequence). V shed 1 base and J shed 4 bases, with 10 bases lying between them.

The table lists this clonotype with a few counts. The CDR3 region is CASKRGPNKDTQYF. For the CDR3, the DNA is TGTGCCAGTAAACGGGGTCCGAACAAAGATACGCAGTATTTT. This chain uses TRBV19 with TRBJ2-3; a possible D gene is TRBD2 (5 bases). The germline gives CDR1 LNHDA, CDR2 SQIVND (reference sequence). The CDR3 covers 14 residues. Trimming shortened V by 7 bases and J by 5 bases, and 16 bases separated the two germline ends.

The chain couples TRBV28 to TRBJ1-2, with 9 bases matching TRBD1. J gave up 7 bases and V 10 bases, and 10 bases lay outside the gene matches. In germline, CDR1 is MDHEN, CDR2 SYDVKM. The CDR3 runs 13 residues. Here the CDR3 reads CATPIRDRAGYTF. Written as DNA, the CDR3 is TGTGCCACCCCAATCCGGGACAGGGCTGGCTACACCTTC.

V is TRBV20-1 and J is TRBJ2-5; 8 bases agree with TRBD2. CDR1 is DFQATT and CDR2 is SNEGSKA in the germline V gene (reference sequence). After removal of 4 bases from V and 2 bases from J, the junction contained 3 bases not matched to a gene. The CDR3 totals 13 residues. CDR3 in DNA: TGCAGTGCTATGATAGCGGGACAAGAGACCCAGTACTTC. Its translation: CSAMIAGQETQYF.

This clonotype was seen ten or more times. The chain employs TRBV7-2 and TRBJ2-1, with 14 bases that match TRBD2. The J segment lost 1 base and the V segment lost 0 bases, leaving 5 bases of the junction unmatched. This CDR3 comprises 19 residues. Germline CDR1 is SGHTA and CDR2 is FQGNSA. The CDR3 DNA is TGTGCCAGCAGCTTAGCCGTGGGACTAGCGGGAGTTTCCTACAATGAGCAGTTCTTC. Amino acid sequence: CASSLAVGLAGVSYNEQFF.

This chain links TRBV6-6 with TRBJ2-7; a weak D match, TRBD1 (5 bases). Trimming removed 2 bases at V and 5 bases at J, with 13 bases between. This CDR3 is 14 amino acids long. Germline assignment: CDR1 MNHNY and CDR2 SVGAGI (reference sequence). The CDR3 DNA sequence: TGTGCCAGCAGTTACACGTCAGGGCTCAACGAGCAGTACTTC. Amino acid sequence: CASSYTSGLNEQYF.

The J gene is TRBJ1-5, the V gene TRBV9; weak D call: TRBD1 (5 bases). The CDR3 length is 14 residues. Germline loops: CDR1 SGDLS, CDR2 YYNGEE. V lost 0 bases to trimming and J lost 1 base, with 5 bases between them. Here the CDR3 reads CASSVAGSNQPQHF. Here the CDR3 DNA reads TGTGCCAGCAGCGTAGCAGGGAGCAATCAGCCCCAGCATTTT.

The CDR3 region has the DNA TGTGCCAGCAATAAACCCGGGACAGGAGTAGAGACCCAGTACTTC. Protein sequence: CASNKPGTGVETQYF. The gene calls are TRBV28 and TRBJ2-5; 8 positions match TRBD1. Germline loops: CDR1 MDHEN, CDR2 SYDVKM. V lost 7 bases, J lost 4 bases, and 11 bases stayed unmatched. This CDR3 has 15 amino acids. The whole variable domain, filled in from reference TRBV28 and TRBJ2-5, reads DVKVTQSSRYLVKRTGEKVFLECVQDMDHENMFWYRQDPGLGLRLIYFSYDVKMKEKGDIPEGYSVSREKKERFSLILESASTNQTSMYLCASNKPGTGVETQYFGPGTRLLVL.

This clonotype was recorded a few times. This chain joins TRBV12-3 or TRBV12-4 and TRBJ1-1, with D tentatively TRBD1 (6 bases). The V and J ends lost 5 bases and 1 base respectively, with 11 bases between them. This CDR3 has 14 amino acids. CDR3 loop: CASSNPGQNTEAFF. CDR3 nucleotide sequence: TGTGCCAGCAGTAATCCGGGACAGAACACTGAAGCTTTCTTT.

This clonotype occurred once. The rearrangement joins TRBV5-4 to TRBJ2-7, with D perhaps matching TRBD2 (6 bases). Germline CDR1 and CDR2: SGHNT and YYREEE (reference sequence). Trimming took 4 bases from V and 7 from J, leaving 12 bases between them. The CDR3 covers 12 residues. The CDR3 DNA sequence: TGTGCCAGCAGCCGTCCTGGGAGGGAGCAGTACGTC. Its translation: CASSRPGREQYV.

This clonotype was seen a handful of times. This rearrangement joins TRBV7-9 to TRBJ2-7, with D unclear. This CDR3 is built from 13 residues. The germline gives CDR1 SEHNR, CDR2 FQNEAQ (reference sequence). Trimming stripped 5 bases from V and 2 bases from J, with 10 bases between. CDR3 nucleotides: TGTGCCAGCAGCACCACGGGTGCCTACGAGCAGTACTTC. It encodes CASSTTGAYEQYF.

The chain employs TRBV5-6 and TRBJ2-1; no reliable D call. CDR1 SGHDT and CDR2 YYEEEE come from the germline V gene. This CDR3 is 12 amino acids long. The V end lost 10 bases, the J end lost 7 bases, and 15 bases lay between the germline ends. For the CDR3, the DNA is TGTGCCGTCGGTTTGGCCGGGAATGAGCAGTTCTTC. Its translation: CAVGLAGNEQFF.

The sample holds a few counts of this clonotype. The chain joins TRBV7-9 to TRBJ2-6, with D unresolved. Germline V gene lookup returns CDR1 SEHNR and CDR2 FQNEAQ (reference sequence). The CDR3 consists of 15 residues. V was cut by 1 base and J by 4 bases, with 8 bases left in between. This CDR3 is CASSLGLRGANVLTF. DNA for the CDR3: TGTGCCAGCAGCTTAGGTTTGCGAGGGGCCAACGTCCTGACTTTC.

About this clonotype: Given a much more abundant clone one base away, this may be a read error. CDR3 coding DNA: TGTGCCAGCAGTTACTCCCCCACAGATACGCAGTATTTT. Its translation: CASSYSPTDTQYF. The chain carries TRBV6-8 and TRBJ2-3; D remains unclear. V lost 0 bases and J 2 bases, leaving 3 bases between the germline ends. Per germline, CDR1 MNHGY and CDR2 SAAAGT. The CDR3 runs 13 residues.

The rearrangement joins TRBV7-9 to TRBJ2-5; TRBD2 aligns across 10 bases. V was clipped by 0 bases and J by 4 bases; unmatched bases: 8. The CDR3 loop spans 17 amino acids. CDR1 is SEHNR, CDR2 FQNEAQ, per germline (reference sequence). The CDR3 protein is CASSLAASGSFGETQYF. The CDR3 nucleotides are TGTGCCAGCAGCTTAGCGGCTAGCGGGAGCTTCGGAGAGACCCAGTACTTC.